This TCR beta chain appears in the sequencing data of a study of shared clonotypes between healthy human individuals. Study overall: Three plates were used per donor for CD4 naive, three for CD4 memory, two for CD8 naive and one for CD8 memory.

Cells designated naive CD8 were CD45RO-negative and were positively selected for CCR7, with terminally differentiated effector memory CD45RA+ cells excluded. Each of the donors was a healthy adult who was HIV-negative and had not had a recent acute infection or vaccination. The table came from immunoSEQ multiplex PCR; TCRdb's copy has only in-frame clones and leaves some out. Seen here are around 2.1 million clones, 85% to 95% observed once, and the top ten hold more than 1.5%. Germline V lookup: CDR1 MGHRA, CDR2 YSYEKL. V shed 0 bases, J shed 0 bases, and the junction held 3 bases outside the gene matches. This CDR3 is built from 16 residues.

The sequence was collected from a young man in good health. Some clones in this sample may be carry-over from other donors' samples. This chain joins TRBV4-1 and TRBJ2-3; 7 bases are a match to TRBD1. Specimen: naive CD8+ T cells from PBMCs. In DNA, the CDR3 is TGCGCCAGCAGCCAAGAATGGGACAGTAGCACAGATACGCAGTATTTT. Amino acids: CASSQEWDSSTDTQYF.